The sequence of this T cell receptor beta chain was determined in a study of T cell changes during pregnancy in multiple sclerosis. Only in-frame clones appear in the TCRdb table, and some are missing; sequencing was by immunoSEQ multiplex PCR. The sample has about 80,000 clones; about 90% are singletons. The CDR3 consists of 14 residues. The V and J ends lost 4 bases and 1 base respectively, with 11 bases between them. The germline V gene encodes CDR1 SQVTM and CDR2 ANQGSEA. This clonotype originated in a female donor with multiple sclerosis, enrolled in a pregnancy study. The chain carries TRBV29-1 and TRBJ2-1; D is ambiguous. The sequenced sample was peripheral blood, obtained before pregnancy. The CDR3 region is CSVVREQSYNEQFF. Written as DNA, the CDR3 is TGCAGCGTTGTTCGTGAACAGTCCTACAATGAGCAGTTCTTC.